This T cell receptor (beta chain) stems from a study of CD8 T cells in ankylosing spondylitis. Study results and caveats: Disease-linked clones bore a CD8+ phenotype and were relatively rare in peripheral blood. Typical of ankylosing spondylitis blood, it appeared, was a TCR beta motif of seven to nine highly homologous variants.

V was shortened by 4 bases and J by 12 bases, with 22 bases between the two germline ends. The germline V gene encodes CDR1 WSHSY and CDR2 SAAADI. CDR3 length: 14 amino acids. For this clonotype: Its specificity is not known.

TCRdb re-derived calls from the 5' RACE reads in MiXCR, one entry per CDR3 protein. The profile shows some 30,000 distinct CDR3 sequences, less than 40% of them singletons. The sequencing sample was made of synovial fluid, either unsorted or a sorted T cell fraction (not recorded which). The chain carries TRBV10-2 and TRBJ2-7; D may be TRBD2 (6 bases). The source of this sequence is a male donor with ankylosing spondylitis. The CDR3 loop is CASSGRVRIMRGYF. For the CDR3, the DNA is TGCGCCAGCAGTGGGAGGGTTCGGATAATGCGAGGGTACTTC.